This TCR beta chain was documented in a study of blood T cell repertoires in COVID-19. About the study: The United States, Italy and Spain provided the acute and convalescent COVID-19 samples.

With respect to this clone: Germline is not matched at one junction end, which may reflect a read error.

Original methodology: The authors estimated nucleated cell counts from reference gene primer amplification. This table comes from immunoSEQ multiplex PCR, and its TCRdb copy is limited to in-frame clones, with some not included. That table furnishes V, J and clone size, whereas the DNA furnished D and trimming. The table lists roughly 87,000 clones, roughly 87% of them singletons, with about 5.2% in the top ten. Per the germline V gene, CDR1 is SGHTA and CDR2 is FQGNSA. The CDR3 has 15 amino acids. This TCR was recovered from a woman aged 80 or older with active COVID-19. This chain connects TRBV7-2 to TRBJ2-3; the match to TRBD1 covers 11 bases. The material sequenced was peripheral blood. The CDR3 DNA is TGTGCCAGCAGCTTAAGGACAGGGGGCACGGATACGCAGTATTTT. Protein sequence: CASSLRTGGTDTQYF. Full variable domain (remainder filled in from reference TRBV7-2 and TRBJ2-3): GAGVSQSPSNKVTEKGKDVELRCDPISGHTALYWYRQSLGQGLEFLIYFQGNSAPDKSGLPSDRFSAERTGGSVSTLTIQRTQQEDSAVYLCASSLRTGGTDTQYFGPGTRLTVL.